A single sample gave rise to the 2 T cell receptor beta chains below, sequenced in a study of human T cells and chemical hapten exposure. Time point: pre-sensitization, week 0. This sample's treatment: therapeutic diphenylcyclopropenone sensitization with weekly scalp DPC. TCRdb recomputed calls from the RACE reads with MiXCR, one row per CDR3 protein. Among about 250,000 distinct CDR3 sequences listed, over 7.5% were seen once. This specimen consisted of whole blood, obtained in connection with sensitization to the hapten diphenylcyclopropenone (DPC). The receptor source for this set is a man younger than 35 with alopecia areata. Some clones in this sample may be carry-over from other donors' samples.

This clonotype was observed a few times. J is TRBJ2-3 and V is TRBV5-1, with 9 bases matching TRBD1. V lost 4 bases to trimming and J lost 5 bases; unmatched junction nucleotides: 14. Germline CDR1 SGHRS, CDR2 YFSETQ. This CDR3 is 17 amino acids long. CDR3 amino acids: CASSRDNRDRVGDTQYF. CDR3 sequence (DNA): TGCGCCAGCAGCCGAGACAACCGGGACAGGGTAGGAGATACGCAGTATTTT.

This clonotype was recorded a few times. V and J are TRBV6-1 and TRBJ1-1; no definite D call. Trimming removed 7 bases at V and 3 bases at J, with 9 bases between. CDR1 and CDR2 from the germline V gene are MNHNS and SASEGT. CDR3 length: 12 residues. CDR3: CASKSQDTEAFF. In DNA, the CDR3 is TGTGCCAGCAAATCGCAAGACACTGAAGCTTTCTTT.